A single sample gave rise to the 8 T cell receptor beta chains below, sequenced in a study of response to subunit inactivated influenza vaccine. TCRdb recomputed calls from the RT-PCR reads with MiXCR, one row per CDR3 protein. The sample lists 500,000 to 600,000 distinct CDR3 sequences, approximately 7.7% occurring once. The sequencing used PBMCs from blood, collected approximately 25 months after vaccination. Receptors originate from a man aged 45 to 75 who received an inactivated influenza vaccine.

This clonotype was detected only a few times. The chain joins TRBV20-1 to TRBJ2-1, with 8 nucleotides matching TRBD1. Germline trimming cut 3 bases from V and 7 bases from J; bases unmatched to any gene: 8. This CDR3 spans 14 amino acids. CDR1 DFQATT and CDR2 SNEGSKA come from the germline V gene (reference sequence). The CDR3 spells CSASIQGGRNEQFF. The DNA for the CDR3 is TGCAGTGCTAGTATACAGGGGGGTAGGAATGAGCAGTTCTTC.

This clonotype came up many times. This chain links TRBV29-1 with TRBJ2-3; possibly TRBD2 for D (6 bases). CDR1 SQVTM and CDR2 ANQGSEA come from the germline V gene. V was trimmed by 1 base and J by 7 bases, leaving 12 bases between them. This CDR3 comprises 13 residues. CDR3 amino acids: CSVEGLARNTQYF. DNA for the CDR3: TGCAGCGTTGAAGGGCTAGCGAGGAATACGCAGTATTTT.

The rearrangement joins TRBV3-1 to TRBJ1-5; D is possibly TRBD1 (5 bases). V lost 1 base, J lost 6 bases, and 13 bases lay in between. Germline V lookup: CDR1 LGHDT, CDR2 YNNKEL (reference sequence). This CDR3 spans 15 amino acids. The CDR3 loop is CASSQGPRVAQPQHF. The CDR3 DNA reads TGTGCCAGCAGCCAAGGCCCCAGGGTCGCTCAGCCCCAGCATTTT.

The chain combines TRBV7-3 with TRBJ1-2; D unresolved. The CDR3 totals 13 residues. Germline assignment: CDR1 SGHTA and CDR2 FQGTGA. Trimming stripped 8 bases from V and 5 bases from J, with 15 bases between. The CDR3 region has the DNA TGTGCCAGCTATATGATTCTGGGTTATGGCTACACCTTC. This codes for CASYMILGYGYTF.

The chain has TRBV7-2 and TRBJ2-7, with TRBD2 as a possible D gene (5 bases). Germline loops: CDR1 SGHTA, CDR2 FQGNSA. This CDR3 region has 12 residues. The germline V and J ends were trimmed by 4 bases and 5 bases, with 9 bases remaining between them. In DNA form, the CDR3 reads TGTGCCAGCAGCTCCTTCGGGAACGAGCAGTACTTC. It encodes CASSSFGNEQYF.

In its sample, this clonotype was seen many times. V is TRBV20-1 and J is TRBJ2-5; D possibly corresponds to TRBD1 (5 bases). The CDR3 covers 16 residues. V lost 5 bases, J lost 0 bases, and 19 bases lay in between. CDR1 DFQATT and CDR2 SNEGSKA come from the germline V gene (reference sequence). CDR3 residues: CSAPGPLRAYQETQYF. The CDR3 DNA is TGCAGTGCTCCAGGACCTCTCAGGGCCTACCAAGAGACCCAGTACTTC.

The chain employs TRBV12-3 or TRBV12-4 and TRBJ2-5, with a possible D match to TRBD2 (7 bases). This CDR3 spans 14 amino acids. V lost 7 bases and J 11 bases, leaving 23 bases between the germline ends. The CDR3 loop is CASTSVGLGGSQYF. In nucleotides, the CDR3 is TGTGCCAGCACCTCAGTAGGACTAGGGGGATCTCAGTACTTC.

The chain combines TRBV4-3 with TRBJ1-2, with 9 nucleotides matching TRBD1. Germline CDR1 is LGHNA and CDR2 is YSLEER. J gave up 1 base and V 1 base, and 7 bases lay outside the gene matches. The CDR3 loop spans 17 amino acids. CDR3 nucleotides: TGCGCCAGCAGCCAAGGGGTCAACAGGGGGCGTAACTATGGCTACACCTTC. It translates to CASSQGVNRGRNYGYTF.